The following is a T cell receptor beta chain sequence with its context. Its specific antigen is unknown. It has no much larger one-base neighbor in the sample; base qualities were not kept. This entry belongs to a study of blood T cell repertoires in COVID-19 (dated by TCRdb to 2020 to 2022). Study-wide context: The collaborator samples originated in the United States, Italy and Spain and spanned the acute and convalescent phases of COVID-19. Samples came from the ongoing ImmuneRACE study (first 160 participants) plus 1,254 subjects from 6 global collaborators. The repertoires were released in a freely available public database intended as a resource for research on the immune response to SARS-CoV-2. Subjects who had been exposed to COVID-19, were actively infected with it, or had recovered from it provided the deeply sampled blood TCRbeta repertoires that made up the dataset. Sample metadata almost always included a de-identified subject ID, COVID-19 status, age in years and sex. HLA class I and class II types, where available, came from metadata supplied by the sample provider rather than from assay-based typing. The prospective study material was composed of cDNA or gDNA derived from T cells, B-cell-depleted T cells, or PBMCs.

A second Seattle source provided samples from volunteer blood donors who had recovered from COVID-19. The collaborating institutions used their own protocols to collect whole blood in K2EDTA tubes. Collaborator samples were shipped for TCRbeta analysis as frozen whole blood, isolated PBMCs, or DNA extracted from either sample type. TCRbeta CDR3 regions were amplified from genomic DNA by means of the immunoSEQ Assay, a bias-controlled multiplex PCR. Per the authors' processing: Nucleated cell counts per sample were estimated from amplification of reference gene primers within the assay. Sequence reads were collapsed and filtered to measure the absolute abundance of every unique TCRbeta CDR3 rearrangement. For each sample, productive Simpson clonality was calculated by taking the square root of Simpson's diversity index across productive rearrangements. Imported from immuneACCESS, the table was reduced by TCRdb to in-frame sequences with V and J called. These copies leave out some clones; in studies compared against another copy, an unresolved V gene accounts for under half, and the cause of the remainder is not known. That table furnishes V, J and clone size, whereas the DNA furnished D and trimming. This sample is represented by hundreds of thousands of clones; about nine tenths of them were singletons. Together, the top ten hold about 6% of the sample.

From cysteine to phenylalanine, the CDR3 is 15 amino acids long. Of all the DNA, just the CDR3 is kept, 45 bases in frame from base 1. CDR1 ENHRY and CDR2 SYGVKD are derived from the germline V gene. Trimming removed 7 bases from V and 4 bases from J; the gene matches leave 9 bases unexplained. General findings and caveats noted by the study authors: How much clinical and demographic metadata was included differed by source and by participant, and the metadata was provided uncurated.

The sequence was collected from a man in his 60s who had recovered from COVID-19. The chain joins TRBV10-3 to TRBJ1-4; a stretch of 7 junction bases matches TRBD1. The specimen was peripheral blood. CDR3 loop: CAITPPGQVNEKLFF. The base sequence is TGTGCCATCACCCCCCCCGGACAGGTTAATGAAAAACTGTTTTTT.